This entry lists 8 T cell receptor beta chains sequenced from one sample in a study of Ad26.COV2.S vaccination and SARS-CoV-2 variants. Noted treatment: around 19 received Ad26.COV2.S at low or high dose, single or two shots; about 5 received placebo; per-sample allocation not given. Sampling happened 63 days after the first vaccine or placebo injection. Some clones are missing from TCRdb's copy, which holds only in-frame ones; the method was immunoSEQ multiplex PCR. The table lists under 550,000 clones, 80% to 95% of them singletons. The sample in question was peripheral blood, obtained in a trial of Ad26.COV2.S vaccine versus placebo. The receptors come from a person aged 18-65 years who received the Ad26.COV2.S COVID-19 vaccine or a placebo.

The chain combines TRBV4-1 with TRBJ1-4; unclear D gene. This CDR3 region has 16 residues. Germline loops: CDR1 MGHRA, CDR2 YSYEKL. Trimming took 1 base from V and 2 from J, leaving 11 bases between them. The CDR3 spells CASSQAVLSTNEKLFF. In DNA form, the CDR3 reads TGCGCCAGCAGCCAAGCCGTGCTATCGACTAATGAAAAACTGTTTTTT.

This chain uses TRBV5-1 with TRBJ2-7; D uncertain. V was pared by 0 bases and J by 2 bases, with 12 bases between. Germline CDR1 and CDR2: SGHRS and YFSETQ. CDR3 length: 15 amino acids. For the CDR3, the DNA is TGCGCCAGCAGCTTGGTTTTGGCAGATACCTACGAGCAGTACTTC. Translation: CASSLVLADTYEQYF. The variable domain in full, completed from reference TRBV5-1 and TRBJ2-7, reads KAGVTQTPRYLIKTRGQQVTLSCSPISGHRSVSWYQQTPGQGLQFLFEYFSETQRNKGNFPGRFSGRQFSNSRSEMNVSTLELGDSALYLCASSLVLADTYEQYFGPGTRLTVT.

The chain employs TRBV9 and TRBJ2-7, with D uncertain. Trimming cost V 0 bases and J 1 base, with 11 bases left between them. The germline V gene encodes CDR1 SGDLS and CDR2 YYNGEE. The CDR3 is made up of 15 amino acids. CDR3 residues: CASSVDGWGSYEQYF. CDR3 in DNA: TGTGCCAGCAGCGTAGATGGATGGGGATCCTACGAGCAGTACTTC.

The gene calls are TRBV12-5 and TRBJ2-7, with D perhaps matching TRBD1 or TRBD2 (5 bases each). Trimming removed 0 bases at V and 0 bases at J, with 15 bases between. The CDR3 runs 17 residues. Germline V gene data show CDR1 as LGHNT and CDR2 as FRNRAP. CDR3 protein: CASGLVRGPASSYEQYF. Here the CDR3 DNA reads TGTGCTAGTGGTTTGGTACGGGGACCGGCTAGCTCCTACGAGCAGTACTTC.

The chain employs TRBV5-4 and TRBJ2-5; the D gene is possibly TRBD2 (5 bases). The V end lost 1 base, the J end lost 1 base, and 8 bases lay between the germline ends. This CDR3 is 14 amino acids long. Germline CDR1 SGHNT, CDR2 YYREEE (reference sequence). CDR3 nucleotides: TGTGCCAGCAGCTTGATTAGCGCCCAAGAGACCCAGTACTTC. It is translated as CASSLISAQETQYF.

This clone was seen just once. The chain uses TRBV29-1 and TRBJ2-2, with D possibly matching TRBD2 (6 bases). V lost 4 bases to trimming and J lost 4 bases, with 10 bases between them. From germline, CDR1 is SQVTM and CDR2 ANQGSEA. This CDR3 is 13 amino acids long. CDR3: CSVAGRLTGELFF. The CDR3 DNA is TGCAGCGTTGCCGGGAGACTCACCGGGGAGCTGTTTTTT.

The chain couples TRBV28 to TRBJ2-5, with 7 bases that match TRBD2. Germline V gene data show CDR1 as MDHEN and CDR2 as SYDVKM. CDR3 length equals 15 residues. V lost 6 bases and J lost 1; bases outside the gene matches: 8. CDR3 nucleotides: TGTGCCAGCAGGGGGAGTCTAGCGGTCCAAGAGACCCAGTACTTC. Encoded protein: CASRGSLAVQETQYF.

This sequence joins TRBV11-2 and TRBJ2-2, with D maybe TRBD2 (5 bases). The CDR3 sequence is 14 residues long. Germline loops: CDR1 SGHAT, CDR2 FQNNGV. V lost 3 bases and J 8 bases, leaving 13 bases between the germline ends. The CDR3 is CASSFWERGGELFF. The CDR3 nucleotides are TGTGCCAGCAGCTTTTGGGAGCGAGGGGGGGAGCTGTTTTTT.